The rows below give T cell receptor beta chains drawn from one sample of a study of memory CD4+ T cells and cytomegalovirus serostatus. The table came from immunoSEQ multiplex PCR; TCRdb's copy has only in-frame clones and leaves some out. The table has some 39,000 clones, roughly 80% seen once; the top ten hold about 0.79%. Specimen: memory CD4+ T cells from blood. Every receptor here comes from an adult in good health and CMV-seronegative. CDR3s include the opening cysteine and the closing phenylalanine or tryptophan. The order of the fields is V gene, J gene, CDR3 protein.

V gene: TRBV4-2; J gene: TRBJ1-5; CDR3 protein: CASSQGTGGPQHF
V gene: TRBV7-8; J gene: TRBJ1-2; CDR3 protein: CASSRRRDTVSQDGYTF
V gene: TRBV9; J gene: TRBJ1-2; CDR3 protein: CASSADGTPHYRYGYTF
V gene: TRBV7-3; J gene: TRBJ2-2; CDR3 protein: CASSLDGGGELFF
V gene: TRBV9; J gene: TRBJ1-3; CDR3 protein: CASSLSGAGNSGNTIYF
V gene: TRBV30; J gene: TRBJ1-4; CDR3 protein: CAYGTVIEKLFF
V gene: TRBV6-5; J gene: TRBJ1-2; CDR3 protein: CASRHWAGVDYGYTF
V gene: TRBV5-1; J gene: TRBJ1-1; CDR3 protein: CASSLYQGSMNTEAFF
V gene: TRBV15; J gene: TRBJ2-7; CDR3 protein: CATSPRGDSYEQYF
V gene: TRBV18; J gene: TRBJ2-7; CDR3 protein: CASSPDSKGLAGGPTRLSSYEQYF
V gene: TRBV18; J gene: TRBJ1-2; CDR3 protein: CASSPVGQGYGYTF
V gene: TRBV5-4; J gene: TRBJ1-2; CDR3 protein: CASSDVYTSNGYTF
V gene: TRBV5-1; J gene: TRBJ1-6; CDR3 protein: CASSLDVLADSPLHF
V gene: TRBV7-8; J gene: TRBJ2-1; CDR3 protein: CASSLTGGKRGEQFF
V gene: TRBV6-1; J gene: TRBJ2-1; CDR3 protein: CASSEVRTVDRLNEQFF
V gene: TRBV6-1; J gene: TRBJ1-5; CDR3 protein: CASSSDTMGFQPQHF
V gene: TRBV15; J gene: TRBJ1-2; CDR3 protein: CATSSRTTVRSYTF
V gene: TRBV27; J gene: TRBJ2-2; CDR3 protein: CASSLSWAAGELFF
V gene: TRBV18; J gene: TRBJ1-5; CDR3 protein: CASSPGSNQPQHF
V gene: TRBV5-8; J gene: TRBJ1-2; CDR3 protein: CASSPDQWTAFNYGYTF
V gene: TRBV5-6; J gene: TRBJ2-1; CDR3 protein: CASSFGQGGDEQFF
V gene: TRBV30; J gene: TRBJ1-5; CDR3 protein: CAWSSSQNQPQHF
V gene: TRBV4-1; J gene: TRBJ1-5; CDR3 protein: CASSREGPVNQPQHF
V gene: TRBV14; J gene: TRBJ1-6; CDR3 protein: CASSFRDRYNSPLHF
V gene: TRBV4-1; J gene: TRBJ1-5; CDR3 protein: CASSQLQENQPQHF
V gene: TRBV7-2; J gene: TRBJ2-7; CDR3 protein: CASSLPTSGGPISYEQYF
V gene: TRBV9; J gene: TRBJ1-1; CDR3 protein: CASSVDGWSEAFF
V gene: TRBV5-4; J gene: TRBJ2-1; CDR3 protein: CASSFRTSGGFEQFF
V gene: TRBV5-4; J gene: TRBJ2-1; CDR3 protein: CASSLRGANEQFF
V gene: TRBV7-9; J gene: TRBJ2-1; CDR3 protein: CAIPGGRSYNEQFF
V gene: TRBV6-4; J gene: TRBJ1-4; CDR3 protein: CASRLAGHPNEKLFF
V gene: TRBV5-1; J gene: TRBJ1-1; CDR3 protein: CASSSRTGNTEAFF
V gene: TRBV18; J gene: TRBJ1-4; CDR3 protein: CASSPPTGWKLFF
V gene: TRBV6-5; J gene: TRBJ1-5; CDR3 protein: CASKRDSNQPQHF
V gene: TRBV9; J gene: TRBJ2-3; CDR3 protein: CASSVGDAGVDTQYF
V gene: TRBV7-2; J gene: TRBJ1-2; CDR3 protein: CASSFRSYGYTF
V gene: TRBV30; J gene: TRBJ1-1; CDR3 protein: CAWIGMGQGNHEAFF
V gene: TRBV18; J gene: TRBJ1-1; CDR3 protein: CASSPQDTEAFF
V gene: TRBV5-4; J gene: TRBJ2-6; CDR3 protein: CASSLDGPSSGANVLTF
V gene: TRBV7-3; J gene: TRBJ1-6; CDR3 protein: CASSPQQNSPLHF
V gene: TRBV11-2; J gene: TRBJ2-3; CDR3 protein: CASSLGTSGDTQYF
V gene: TRBV28; J gene: TRBJ2-3; CDR3 protein: CASSSPLYTQYF
V gene: TRBV5-1; J gene: TRBJ2-2; CDR3 protein: CASSLDREATGELFF
V gene: TRBV7-2; J gene: TRBJ2-1; CDR3 protein: CASTSGGDNEQFF
V gene: TRBV30; J gene: TRBJ1-1; CDR3 protein: CAWSPGGGEAFF
V gene: TRBV5-4; J gene: TRBJ2-4; CDR3 protein: CASHFGGDAKNIQYF
V gene: TRBV6-6; J gene: TRBJ2-3; CDR3 protein: CASSYGGGGHTQYF
V gene: TRBV29-1; J gene: TRBJ2-1; CDR3 protein: CSVEEGSEQFF
V gene: TRBV6-1; J gene: TRBJ1-3; CDR3 protein: CASKSWGQGNTIYF
V gene: TRBV10-3; J gene: TRBJ2-3; CDR3 protein: CAIRGTGADTQYF
V gene: TRBV5-5; J gene: TRBJ2-1; CDR3 protein: CASSTWDLNEQFF